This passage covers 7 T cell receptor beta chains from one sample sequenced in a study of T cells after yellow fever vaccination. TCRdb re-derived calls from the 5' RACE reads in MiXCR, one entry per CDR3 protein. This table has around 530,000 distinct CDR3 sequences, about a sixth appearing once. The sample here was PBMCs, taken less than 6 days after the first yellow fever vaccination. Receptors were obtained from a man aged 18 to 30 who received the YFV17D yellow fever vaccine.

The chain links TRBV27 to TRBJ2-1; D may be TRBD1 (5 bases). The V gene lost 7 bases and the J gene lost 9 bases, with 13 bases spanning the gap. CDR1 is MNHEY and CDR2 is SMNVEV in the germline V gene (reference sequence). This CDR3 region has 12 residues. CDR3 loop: CASKAPGSEQFF. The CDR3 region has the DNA TGTGCCAGCAAAGCCCCAGGGTCTGAGCAGTTCTTC.

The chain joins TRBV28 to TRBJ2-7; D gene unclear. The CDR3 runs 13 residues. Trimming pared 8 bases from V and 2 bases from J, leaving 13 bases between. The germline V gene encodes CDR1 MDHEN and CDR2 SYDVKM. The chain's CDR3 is CASGRVSPYEQYV. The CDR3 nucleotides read TGTGCCAGCGGCCGGGTGTCTCCCTACGAGCAGTACGTC.

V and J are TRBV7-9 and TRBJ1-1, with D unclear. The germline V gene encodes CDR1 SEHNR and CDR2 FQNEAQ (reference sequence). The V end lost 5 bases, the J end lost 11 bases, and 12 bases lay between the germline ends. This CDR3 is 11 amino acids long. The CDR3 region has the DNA TGTGCCAGCAGCCGGGAGGCTGGCGCTTTCTTT. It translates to CASSREAGAFF.

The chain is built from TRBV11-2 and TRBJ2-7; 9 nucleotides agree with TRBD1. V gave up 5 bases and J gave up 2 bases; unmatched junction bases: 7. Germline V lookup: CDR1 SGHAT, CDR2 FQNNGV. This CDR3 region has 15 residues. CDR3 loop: CASSTRQGGTYEQYF. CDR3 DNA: TGTGCCAGCAGCACTCGACAGGGGGGGACCTACGAGCAGTACTTC.

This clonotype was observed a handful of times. CDR3 coding DNA: TGTGCCAGCAGTACCGGACAGGGTCAAACTGAAGCTTTCTTT. It yields the protein CASSTGQGQTEAFF. V usage is TRBV6-1 and J usage is TRBJ1-1; 8 nucleotides align to TRBD1. Trimming at V came to 5 bases and at J to 5 bases, leaving 7 bases not matched to a gene. The CDR3 extends over 14 amino acids. CDR1 and CDR2 from the germline V gene are MNHNS and SASEGT.

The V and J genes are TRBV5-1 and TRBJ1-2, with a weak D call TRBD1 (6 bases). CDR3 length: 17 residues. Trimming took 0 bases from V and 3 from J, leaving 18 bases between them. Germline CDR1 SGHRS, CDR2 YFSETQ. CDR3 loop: CASSLALGAKSHYGYTF. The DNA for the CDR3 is TGCGCCAGCAGCTTGGCTCTGGGGGCGAAATCCCACTATGGCTACACCTTC.

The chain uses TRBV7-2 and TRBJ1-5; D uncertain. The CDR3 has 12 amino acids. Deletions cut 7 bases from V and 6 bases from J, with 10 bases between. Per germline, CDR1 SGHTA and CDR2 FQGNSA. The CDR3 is CASNILGQPQHF. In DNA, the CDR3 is TGTGCCAGCAATATTTTGGGTCAGCCCCAGCATTTT.